The 24 T cell receptor beta chains reported below all come from one sample, sequenced in a study of control samples from healthy donors and cancer patients. Only in-frame clones appear in the TCRdb table, and some are missing; sequencing was by immunoSEQ multiplex PCR. This sample has approximately 150,000 clones, with 92% found just once. Sequencing input: blood. These receptors all stem from a woman in her 30s in good health.

V and J are TRBV5-1 and TRBJ2-2, with D possibly being TRBD2 (5 bases). Germline assignment: CDR1 SGHRS and CDR2 YFSETQ. Trimming took 2 bases from V and 4 from J, leaving 9 bases between them. The CDR3 spans 14 residues. The CDR3 region is CASSFSGGTGELFF. CDR3 DNA: TGCGCCAGCAGCTTCAGCGGAGGCACCGGGGAGCTGTTTTTT.

The chain couples TRBV19 to TRBJ1-1; the match to TRBD1 covers 9 bases. This CDR3 region has 15 residues. Germline CDR1 and CDR2: LNHDA and SQIVND (reference sequence). V shed 0 bases and J 5 bases; nucleotides not matched to a gene: 4. DNA for the CDR3: TGTGCCAGTAGTATAGATGGGACAGGGAAAACTGAAGCTTTCTTT. Its protein is CASSIDGTGKTEAFF.

The rearrangement joins TRBV18 to TRBJ2-1, with D possibly TRBD2 on 6 matching bases. Trimming shortened V by 4 bases and J by 5 bases, and 12 bases separated the two germline ends. Per germline, CDR1 KGHSH and CDR2 LQKENI. The CDR3 sequence is 14 residues long. The CDR3, as DNA: TGTGCCAGCTCACAAAGACTAGAAAACAATGAGCAGTTCTTC. Translated, it gives CASSQRLENNEQFF. Full variable domain (remainder filled in from reference TRBV18 and TRBJ2-1): NAGVMQNPRHLVRRRGQEARLRCSPMKGHSHVYWYRQLPEEGLKFMVYLQKENIIDESGMPKERFSAEFPKEGPSILRIQQVVRGDSAAYFCASSQRLENNEQFFGPGTRLTVL.

The chain links TRBV6-5 to TRBJ2-7; 9 nucleotides agree with TRBD2. Losses at the gene ends were 6 bases for V and 2 bases for J; bases not matched to a gene: 8. Germline values: CDR1 MNHEY, CDR2 SVGAGI. The CDR3 loop spans 15 amino acids. The CDR3 is CASSLGAGGTYEQYF. DNA of the CDR3: TGTGCCAGCAGCCTCGGAGCGGGGGGAACCTACGAGCAGTACTTC.

The rearrangement links TRBV6-1 to TRBJ1-5; D perhaps matches TRBD1 (5 bases). This CDR3 spans 13 amino acids. V was cut by 0 bases and J by 7 bases, with 7 bases left in between. CDR1 and CDR2 (germline): MNHNS, SASEGT. CDR3 region: CASSEAAGQPQHF. DNA for the CDR3: TGTGCCAGCAGTGAAGCGGCAGGGCAGCCCCAGCATTTT.

This rearrangement joins TRBV5-6 to TRBJ1-6; TRBD1 might be the D (6 bases). V shed 2 bases and J shed 14 bases, with 14 bases lying between them. The germline V gene encodes CDR1 SGHDT and CDR2 YYEEEE. The CDR3 contains 13 residues. The CDR3 loop is CASSLWGARTLHF. The DNA of the CDR3 is TGTGCCAGCAGCTTATGGGGGGCGAGGACCCTCCACTTT.

This chain connects TRBV7-3 to TRBJ1-2; D not resolved. The CDR3 contains 15 residues. The germline V gene has CDR1 SGHTA and CDR2 FQGTGA. Trimming removed 5 bases from V and 5 bases from J, with 18 bases in between. CDR3 nucleotides: TGTGCCAGCAGCCCCAACCGGGCCTCCGTTTATGGCTACACCTTC. It specifies CASSPNRASVYGYTF.

This clone showed up just once. V usage is TRBV28 and J usage is TRBJ2-7; a possible D gene is TRBD1 (6 bases). V was clipped by 7 bases and J by 7 bases, with 17 bases between them. The CDR3 runs to 13 residues. Per the germline V gene, CDR1 is MDHEN and CDR2 is SYDVKM. CDR3 region: CASTRTADGEQYF. The CDR3 DNA follows: TGTGCCAGCACCCGGACAGCGGATGGGGAGCAGTACTTC.

This chain connects TRBV6-5 to TRBJ2-3; D is ambiguous. This CDR3 has 15 amino acids. V lost 0 bases and J lost 0, with 7 bases in between. The V gene's germline CDR1 is MNHEY and CDR2 SVGAGI. CDR3: CASSYSIQSTDTQYF. The CDR3 nucleotides read TGTGCCAGCAGTTACTCGATACAGAGCACAGATACGCAGTATTTT.

The CDR3 spells CAIHPGHTGNTIYF. The DNA for the CDR3 is TGTGCCATACACCCGGGACACACTGGAAACACCATATATTTT. This chain connects TRBV10-3 to TRBJ1-3, with D maybe TRBD1 (6 bases). V shed 9 bases and J shed 2 bases, with 14 bases lying between them. The CDR3 length is 14 residues. The germline V gene encodes CDR1 ENHRY and CDR2 SYGVKD.

This chain uses TRBV6-1 with TRBJ1-5; tentative D call: TRBD1 (6 bases). The V end was cut by 7 bases, the J end by 5 bases, with 12 bases between. The CDR3 is made up of 13 amino acids. Looked up from germline, CDR1 is MNHNS and CDR2 is SASEGT. The CDR3 DNA follows: TGTGCCAGCACAATAGGGGGGGATCAGCCCCAGCATTTT. Its protein product is CASTIGGDQPQHF.

This chain links TRBV27 with TRBJ2-7; 11 nucleotides match TRBD1. This CDR3 is 17 amino acids long. Germline lookup yields CDR1 MNHEY and CDR2 SMNVEV (reference sequence). Germline trimming cut 8 bases from V and 0 bases from J; bases unmatched to any gene: 12. The CDR3 loop reads CASSTFGGTGGSYEQYF. CDR3 coding DNA: TGTGCCAGCTCAACTTTTGGGGGGACAGGGGGCTCCTACGAGCAGTACTTC.

The V and J genes are TRBV14 and TRBJ2-7; 10 positions agree with TRBD2. The CDR3 is 15 amino acids. The ends lost 1 base at V and 3 bases at J; junction bases unmatched: 3. Germline-derived CDR1 and CDR2 are SGHDN and FVKESK. The CDR3 region has the DNA TGTGCCAGCAGCCAAGGGCTAGCGGGGGTCTACGAGCAGTACTTC. Translation gives CASSQGLAGVYEQYF.

CDR3 DNA: TGTGCCAGCAGAACTAGCGCTTGGGAGACCCAGTACTTC. Protein sequence: CASRTSAWETQYF. This sequence joins TRBV6-5 and TRBJ2-5; 7 bases fit TRBD2. Losses at the gene ends were 6 bases for V and 5 bases for J; bases not matched to a gene: 6. From germline, CDR1 is MNHEY and CDR2 SVGAGI. This CDR3 has 13 amino acids.

The rearrangement joins TRBV21-1 to TRBJ2-7; the table names TRBD1, a call not compared with the DNA. TRBV21-1 is recorded as a pseudogene. This CDR3 region has 13 residues. The CDR3 reads CASSPTGSYEQYF. As DNA, the CDR3 is TGTGCCAGCAGCCCGACAGGCTCCTACGAGCAGTACTTC.

This clone was recorded only once. The genes are TRBV6-2 or TRBV6-3 and TRBJ2-1; D ambiguous. The ends were cut back, 3 bases at V and 6 bases at J, with 9 bases in the middle. This CDR3 has 13 residues. Germline V gives CDR1 MNHEY, CDR2 SVGEGT. The CDR3 bases are TGTGCCAGCAGTTATTTTTTGGCCAATGAGCAGTTCTTC. It yields the protein CASSYFLANEQFF.

V usage is TRBV27 and J usage is TRBJ2-7; D unresolved. Trimming removed 3 bases from V and 1 base from J, with 7 bases in between. The V gene's germline CDR1 is MNHEY and CDR2 SMNVEV (reference sequence). This CDR3 has 13 amino acids. The DNA of the CDR3 is TGTGCCAGCAGTTTCGACGGGTCCTACGAGCAGTACTTC. Translated, it gives CASSFDGSYEQYF.

The V call is TRBV5-6, the J call TRBJ1-6; D is ambiguous. Germline CDR1 reads SGHDT; CDR2 reads YYEEEE. V was pared by 3 bases and J by 9 bases, with 19 bases between. CDR3 size: 16 residues. CDR3 region: CASSSFQSFGVSPLHF. CDR3 nucleotides: TGTGCCAGCAGCTCCTTTCAATCCTTTGGTGTTTCACCCCTCCACTTT.

The chain combines TRBV7-2 with TRBJ2-3; unclear D gene. The CDR3 loop spans 13 amino acids. Germline V gene sequence: CDR1 SGHTA, CDR2 FQGNSA. V lost 0 bases to trimming and J lost 6 bases, with 7 bases between them. In DNA form, the CDR3 reads TGTGCCAGCAGCTTAGCACGTCCGGATACGCAGTATTTT. Protein product: CASSLARPDTQYF.

This clone was found a few times. The chain joins TRBV4-1 to TRBJ2-5; D gene unclear. Germline V CDR1 and CDR2: MGHRA, YSYEKL. V was cut by 3 bases and J by 2 bases, with 10 bases left in between. There are 14 residues in the CDR3. Written as DNA, the CDR3 is TGCGCCAGCAGCCATATATCACAGCAAGAGACCCAGTACTTC. It translates to CASSHISQQETQYF.

The chain uses TRBV5-4 and TRBJ2-3; D call uncertain. There are 17 residues in the CDR3. Trimming removed 0 bases at V and 0 bases at J, with 14 bases between. Germline assignment: CDR1 SGHNT and CDR2 YYREEE (reference sequence). For the CDR3, the DNA is TGTGCCAGCAGCTTGGCCGCTGTCCGGTCTAGCACAGATACGCAGTATTTT. It is translated as CASSLAAVRSSTDTQYF.

V and J are TRBV18 and TRBJ1-2, with a weak D call TRBD1 (6 bases). V shed 5 bases and J shed 4 bases, with 11 bases lying between them. Looked up from germline, CDR1 is KGHSH and CDR2 is LQKENI. This CDR3 comprises 13 residues. The CDR3 loop is CASSVGALYGYTF. CDR3 DNA sequence: TGTGCCAGCTCAGTGGGGGCCCTCTATGGCTACACCTTC.

The chain couples TRBV4-2 to TRBJ2-2; D might be TRBD2 (6 bases). V lost 1 base and J lost 1, with 16 bases in between. The CDR3 covers 18 residues. Germline V gives CDR1 LGHNA, CDR2 YNFKEQ. This chain's CDR3 is CASSQVMGLAKNTGELFF. For the CDR3, the DNA is TGTGCCAGCAGCCAAGTCATGGGGCTAGCGAAGAACACCGGGGAGCTGTTTTTT.

The rearrangement joins TRBV4-3 to TRBJ2-1; 8 nucleotides match TRBD2. J was trimmed by 4 bases and V by 3 bases; bases with no gene match: 14. The germline gives CDR1 LGHNA, CDR2 YSLEER. The CDR3 loop spans 18 amino acids. Written as DNA, the CDR3 is TGCGCCAGCAGCCAGGCTTATGGGAAGATAGCGGGATACAATGAGCAGTTCTTC. It encodes CASSQAYGKIAGYNEQFF.